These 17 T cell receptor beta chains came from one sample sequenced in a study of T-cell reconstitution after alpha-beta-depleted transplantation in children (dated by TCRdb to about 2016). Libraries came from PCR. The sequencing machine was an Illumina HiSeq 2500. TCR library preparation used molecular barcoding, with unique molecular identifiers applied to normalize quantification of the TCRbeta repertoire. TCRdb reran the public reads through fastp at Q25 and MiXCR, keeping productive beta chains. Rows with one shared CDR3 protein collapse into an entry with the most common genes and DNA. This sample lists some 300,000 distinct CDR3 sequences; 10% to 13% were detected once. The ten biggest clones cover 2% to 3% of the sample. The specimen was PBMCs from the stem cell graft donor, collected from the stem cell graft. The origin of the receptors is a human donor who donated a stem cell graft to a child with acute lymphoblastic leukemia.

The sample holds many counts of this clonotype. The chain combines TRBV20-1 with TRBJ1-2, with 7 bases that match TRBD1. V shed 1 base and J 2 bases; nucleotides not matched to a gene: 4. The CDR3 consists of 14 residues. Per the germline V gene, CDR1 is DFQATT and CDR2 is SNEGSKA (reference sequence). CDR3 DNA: TGCAGTGCTAGAGGGGGACAGAACAACTATGGCTACACCTTC. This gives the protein CSARGGQNNYGYTF.

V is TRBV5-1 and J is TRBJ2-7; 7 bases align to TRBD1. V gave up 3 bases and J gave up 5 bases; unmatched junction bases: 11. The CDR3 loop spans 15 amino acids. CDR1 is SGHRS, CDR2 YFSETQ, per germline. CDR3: CASSSTGEPRDEQYF. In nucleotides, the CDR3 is TGCGCCAGCAGCTCAACAGGGGAACCTCGAGACGAGCAGTACTTC. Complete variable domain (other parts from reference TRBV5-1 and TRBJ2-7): KAGVTQTPRYLIKTRGQQVTLSCSPISGHRSVSWYQQTPGQGLQFLFEYFSETQRNKGNFPGRFSGRQFSNSRSEMNVSTLELGDSALYLCASSSTGEPRDEQYFGPGTRLTVT.

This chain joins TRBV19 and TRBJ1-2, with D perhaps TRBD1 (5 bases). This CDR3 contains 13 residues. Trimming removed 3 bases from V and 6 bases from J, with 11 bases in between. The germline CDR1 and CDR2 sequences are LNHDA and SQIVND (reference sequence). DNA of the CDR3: TGTGCCAGTAGTATGCGGCAGGGTCATGGCTACACCTTC. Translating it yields CASSMRQGHGYTF.

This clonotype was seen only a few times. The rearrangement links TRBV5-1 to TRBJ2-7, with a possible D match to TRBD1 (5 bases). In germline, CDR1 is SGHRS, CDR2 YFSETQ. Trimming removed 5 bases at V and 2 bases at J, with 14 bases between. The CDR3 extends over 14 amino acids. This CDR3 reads CASSPGAGTYEQYF. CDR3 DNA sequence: TGCGCCAGCAGTCCTGGGGCCGGCACCTACGAGCAGTACTTC.

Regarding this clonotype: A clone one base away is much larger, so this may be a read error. For the CDR3, the DNA is TGCGCCAGCAGCCAAGGAAGAGGTTACGATGAGCAGTTCTTC. It codes for CASSQGRGYDEQFF. This rearrangement joins TRBV4-1 to TRBJ2-1, with D uncertain. Trimming took 1 base from V and 8 from J, leaving 12 bases between them. The germline V gene encodes CDR1 MGHRA and CDR2 YSYEKL. The CDR3 is 14 residues long.

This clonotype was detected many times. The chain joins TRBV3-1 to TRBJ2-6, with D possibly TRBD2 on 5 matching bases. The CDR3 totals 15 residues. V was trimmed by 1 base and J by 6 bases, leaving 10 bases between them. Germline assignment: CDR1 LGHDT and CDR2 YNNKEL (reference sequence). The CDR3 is CASSQVRGEANVLTF. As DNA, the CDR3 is TGTGCCAGCAGCCAAGTCCGGGGTGAGGCCAACGTCCTGACTTTC. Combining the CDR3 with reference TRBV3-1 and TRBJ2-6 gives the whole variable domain DTAVSQTPKYLVTQMGNDKSIKCEQNLGHDTMYWYKQDSKKFLKIMFSYNNKELIINETVPNRFSPKSPDKAHLNLHINSLELGDSAVYFCASSQVRGEANVLTFGAGSRLTVL.

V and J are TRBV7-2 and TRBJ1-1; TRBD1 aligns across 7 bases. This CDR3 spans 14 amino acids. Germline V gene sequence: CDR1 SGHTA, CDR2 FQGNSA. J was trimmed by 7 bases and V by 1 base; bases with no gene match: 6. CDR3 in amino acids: CASSLVGNRGEAFF. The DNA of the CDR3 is TGTGCCAGCAGCTTAGTGGGGAACAGGGGTGAAGCTTTCTTT.

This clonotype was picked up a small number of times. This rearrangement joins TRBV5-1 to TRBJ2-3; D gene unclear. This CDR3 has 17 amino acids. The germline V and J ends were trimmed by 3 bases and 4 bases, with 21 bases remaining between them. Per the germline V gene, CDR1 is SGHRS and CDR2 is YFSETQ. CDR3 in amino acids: CASSSTPIPSYADTQYF. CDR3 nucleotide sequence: TGCGCCAGCAGCTCAACCCCTATACCTTCTTACGCAGATACGCAGTATTTT. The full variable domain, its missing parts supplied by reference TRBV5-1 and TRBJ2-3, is KAGVTQTPRYLIKTRGQQVTLSCSPISGHRSVSWYQQTPGQGLQFLFEYFSETQRNKGNFPGRFSGRQFSNSRSEMNVSTLELGDSALYLCASSSTPIPSYADTQYFGPGTRLTVL.

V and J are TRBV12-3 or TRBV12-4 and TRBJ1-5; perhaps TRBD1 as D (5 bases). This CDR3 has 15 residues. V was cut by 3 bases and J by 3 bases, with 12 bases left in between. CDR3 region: CASSFTGSFNQPQHF. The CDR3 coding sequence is TGTGCCAGCAGTTTTACAGGAAGTTTCAATCAGCCCCAGCATTTT.

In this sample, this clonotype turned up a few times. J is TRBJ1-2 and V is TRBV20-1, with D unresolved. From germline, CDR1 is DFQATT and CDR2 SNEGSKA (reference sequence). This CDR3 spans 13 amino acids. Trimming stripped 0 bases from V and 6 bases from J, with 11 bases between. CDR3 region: CSAREMGRNGYTF. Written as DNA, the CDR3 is TGCAGTGCTAGAGAAATGGGGAGAAATGGCTACACCTTC.

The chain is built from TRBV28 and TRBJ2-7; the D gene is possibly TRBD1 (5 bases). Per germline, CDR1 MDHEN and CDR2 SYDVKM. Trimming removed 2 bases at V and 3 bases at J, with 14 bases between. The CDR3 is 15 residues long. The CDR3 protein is CASSLQRGRIYEQYF. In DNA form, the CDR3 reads TGTGCCAGCAGTTTACAAAGGGGCCGAATCTACGAGCAGTACTTC.

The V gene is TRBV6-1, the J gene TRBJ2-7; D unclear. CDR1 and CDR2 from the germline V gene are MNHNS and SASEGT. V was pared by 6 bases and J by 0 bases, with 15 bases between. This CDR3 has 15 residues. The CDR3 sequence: CASSLSTTSSYEQYF. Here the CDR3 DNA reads TGTGCCAGCAGCCTTAGCACCACGAGCTCCTACGAGCAGTACTTC.

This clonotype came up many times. The CDR3 DNA reads as TGTGCCAGCAGGGGGGCTGGAAACACCATATATTTT. This sequence encodes CASRGAGNTIYF. The chain employs TRBV7-3 and TRBJ1-3; the D gene is possibly TRBD1 (5 bases). From germline, CDR1 is SGHTA and CDR2 FQGTGA. V was shortened by 6 bases and J by 2 bases, with 5 bases between the two germline ends. CDR3 size: 12 residues.

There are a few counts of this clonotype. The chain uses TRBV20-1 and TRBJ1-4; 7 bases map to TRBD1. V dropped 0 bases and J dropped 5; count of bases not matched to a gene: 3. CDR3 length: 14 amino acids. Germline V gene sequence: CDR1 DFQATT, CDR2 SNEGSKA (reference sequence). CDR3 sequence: CSARDATGNEKLFF. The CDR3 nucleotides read TGCAGTGCTAGAGATGCGACAGGGAATGAAAAACTGTTTTTT.

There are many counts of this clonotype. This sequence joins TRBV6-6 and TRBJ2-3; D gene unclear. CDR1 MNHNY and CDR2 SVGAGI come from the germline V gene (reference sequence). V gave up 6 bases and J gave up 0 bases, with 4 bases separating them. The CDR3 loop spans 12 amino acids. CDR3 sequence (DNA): TGTGCCAGCAGCCGCAGCACAGATACGCAGTATTTT. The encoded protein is CASSRSTDTQYF.

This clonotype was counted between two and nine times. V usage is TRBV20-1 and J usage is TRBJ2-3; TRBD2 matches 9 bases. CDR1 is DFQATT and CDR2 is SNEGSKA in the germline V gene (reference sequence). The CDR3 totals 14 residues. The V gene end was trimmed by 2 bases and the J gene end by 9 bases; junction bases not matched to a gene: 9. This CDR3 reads CSARPMAGGVTQYF. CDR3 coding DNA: TGCAGTGCTAGACCCATGGCGGGAGGGGTGACGCAGTATTTT.

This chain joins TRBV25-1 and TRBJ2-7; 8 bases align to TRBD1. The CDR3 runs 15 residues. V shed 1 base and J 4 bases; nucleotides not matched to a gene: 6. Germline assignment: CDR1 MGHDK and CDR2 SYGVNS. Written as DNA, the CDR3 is TGTGCCAGCAGTGAATCGAACAGGGGGAGTTACGAGCAGTACTTC. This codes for CASSESNRGSYEQYF.